Each of the 11 T cell receptor beta chains below was sequenced from the same sample in a study of blood T cell repertoires in COVID-19. The repertoire was sequenced with immunoSEQ multiplex PCR; TCRdb's copy has only in-frame clones and lacks some. The top ten hold 0.99% of the sample, which has 150,000 to 200,000 clones, about 86% seen once. The sequenced material came from peripheral blood. These receptors were taken from a man aged 18 to 29 with acute or convalescent COVID-19.

The V gene is TRBV3-1 (or the pseudogene TRBV3-2), the J gene TRBJ1-2, with D tentatively TRBD1 (6 bases). Trimming pared 5 bases from V and 0 bases from J, leaving 13 bases between. The CDR3 loop spans 15 amino acids. Germline CDR1 LGHDT, CDR2 YNNKEL (reference sequence). CDR3 residues: CASSYLGGPNYGYTF. The CDR3 DNA is TGTGCCAGCAGCTACCTAGGGGGACCTAACTATGGCTACACCTTC.

The V gene is TRBV18, the J gene TRBJ2-7, with D perhaps TRBD1 (6 bases). The CDR3 is made up of 12 amino acids. Germline V gene data show CDR1 as KGHSH and CDR2 as LQKENI. With 8 bases removed from V and 6 bases from J, the gap between germline ends came to 14 bases. CDR3 amino acids: CASQYTGIEQYV. The CDR3 DNA sequence: TGTGCCAGCCAATATACAGGGATCGAGCAGTACGTC.

V usage is TRBV7-9 and J usage is TRBJ2-2; D not resolved. Germline CDR1 reads SEHNR; CDR2 reads FQNEAQ (reference sequence). V was cut by 7 bases and J by 2 bases, with 14 bases left in between. The CDR3 is 15 residues long. The CDR3: CASIYMTPNTGELFF. The DNA of the CDR3 is TGTGCCAGCATCTATATGACACCTAACACCGGGGAGCTGTTTTTT.

This chain connects TRBV3-1 (or the pseudogene TRBV3-2) to TRBJ2-7; 10 nucleotides line up with TRBD2. Germline V gene data show CDR1 as LGHDT and CDR2 as YNNKEL (reference sequence). Losses at the gene ends were 4 bases for V and 4 bases for J; bases not matched to a gene: 13. The CDR3 totals 17 residues. In nucleotides, the CDR3 is TGTGCCAGCAGCCTCGCCGGGACTAGCGTAATCCCATACGAGCAGTACTTC. Its protein is CASSLAGTSVIPYEQYF.

The chain recombines TRBV2 with TRBJ1-1; D not certain. The length of the CDR3 is 15 residues. Germline values: CDR1 SNHLY, CDR2 FYNNEI. V was pared by 3 bases and J by 2 bases, with 13 bases between. As DNA, the CDR3 is TGTGCCAGCAGTGAGATCGGAGGGATCAACACTGAAGCTTTCTTT. This gives the protein CASSEIGGINTEAFF.

The chain recombines TRBV5-4 with TRBJ1-6, with D tentatively TRBD1 (5 bases). The CDR3 is made up of 16 amino acids. The ends were cut back, 4 bases at V and 1 base at J, with 12 bases in the middle. The germline V gene encodes CDR1 SGHNT and CDR2 YYREEE (reference sequence). In nucleotides, the CDR3 is TGTGCCAGCAGCCACCAGGGTAGTTCCTATAATTCACCCCTCCACTTT. This encodes CASSHQGSSYNSPLHF.

V is TRBV15 and J is TRBJ2-1; TRBD2 matches at 12 bases. CDR3 length equals 16 residues. The V gene end was trimmed by 2 bases and the J gene end by 6 bases; junction bases not matched to a gene: 5. Germline V gene lookup returns CDR1 LNHNV and CDR2 YYDKDF (reference sequence). CDR3 protein: CATSRPGLAGTNEQFF. The CDR3 DNA follows: TGTGCCACCAGCAGACCGGGACTAGCGGGTACCAATGAGCAGTTCTTC.

The chain is built from TRBV14 and TRBJ1-1; D call uncertain. CDR3 length: 14 residues. V shed 4 bases and J shed 0 bases, with 9 bases lying between them. Germline V gene data show CDR1 as SGHDN and CDR2 as FVKESK. CDR3 protein: CASSLPGLNTEAFF. In nucleotides, the CDR3 is TGTGCCAGCAGCCTACCTGGCCTGAACACTGAAGCTTTCTTT.

CDR3 coding DNA: TGTGCCAGCAGCTTGGACAGCCAGATGAACACTGAAGCTTTCTTT. Translating gives CASSLDSQMNTEAFF. The chain employs TRBV7-8 and TRBJ1-1; D might be TRBD1 (6 bases). V shed 3 bases and J shed 0 bases, with 11 bases lying between them. The CDR3 totals 15 residues. Germline CDR1 SGHVS, CDR2 FQNEAQ.

The sample holds a few counts of this clone. The rearrangement uses TRBV28 and TRBJ1-5; D is unclear. The CDR3 covers 16 residues. Germline V gives CDR1 MDHEN, CDR2 SYDVKM. V was clipped by 2 bases and J by 2 bases, with 13 bases between them. The CDR3: CASSLVRPGGNQPQHF. The DNA for the CDR3 is TGTGCCAGCAGTTTAGTGCGGCCCGGGGGCAATCAGCCCCAGCATTTT.

The chain has TRBV11-2 and TRBJ2-3; D unclear. V lost 0 bases and J 8 bases, leaving 9 bases between the germline ends. The germline CDR1 and CDR2 sequences are SGHAT and FQNNGV. The CDR3 covers 13 residues. CDR3 sequence reads: CASSLDIGATQYF. In DNA, the CDR3 is TGTGCCAGCAGCTTAGATATAGGAGCTACGCAGTATTTT.